The 16 T cell receptor beta chains below come from one sample, sequenced in a study of regulatory T cells in long-lasting Graves disease. Time point in this sample: newly diagnosed GD, antithyroid drugs for less than 3 months. Preparation of the TCR library used RNA extracted from PBMCs. Assembly of TCR beta libraries relied on iRepertoire HTBI primers together with Arm-PCR of CDR3 regions. From the multiplex PCR reads, TCRdb called clonotypes with MiXCR, one entry per CDR3 protein. The sample yields about 620,000 distinct CDR3 sequences, approximately 15% seen once. A further study also used this sample, focusing on T cells in Graves' hyperthyroidism and ophthalmopathy.

This material consisted of peripheral blood mononuclear cells (PBMCs), taken at new diagnosis, from a patient treated with antithyroid drugs. These receptors originate from a woman under 40 with Graves disease.

Comments on this clonotype: Since a much larger clone is just one base distant, this may be a read error. V usage is TRBV12-3 or TRBV12-4 and J usage is TRBJ1-5, with a tentative D call TRBD1 (6 bases). There are 13 residues in the CDR3. The CDR3 loop reads CASRRQVDQPRHF. CDR3 DNA sequence: TGTGCCAGCAGACGACAGGTTGATCAGCCCCGGCATTTT.

V gene TRBV7-9 combines with J gene TRBJ1-3, with D uncertain. The CDR3 contains 12 residues. V was trimmed by 5 bases and J by 8 bases, leaving 10 bases between them. CDR1 and CDR2 from the germline V gene are SEHNR and FQNEAQ (reference sequence). CDR3 sequence (DNA): TGTGCCAGCAGCCGCAACACGGACACCATATATTTT. This gives the protein CASSRNTDTIYF.

This clonotype appeared a few times. This chain joins TRBV7-9 and TRBJ2-2; 8 bases match TRBD2. Per the germline V gene, CDR1 is SEHNR and CDR2 is FQNEAQ (reference sequence). Trimming cost V 5 bases and J 9 bases; bases outside gene matches: 14. There are 16 residues in the CDR3. CDR3 bases: TGTGCCAGCAGCGTTCCCGGGGGGGCCCACCCTTGGGAGCTGTTTTTT. Amino acids: CASSVPGGAHPWELFF. The variable domain in full, completed from reference TRBV7-9 and TRBJ2-2, reads DTGVSQNPRHKITKRGQNVTFRCDPISEHNRLYWYRQTLGQGPEFLTYFQNEAQLEKSRLLSDRFSAERPKGSFSTLEIQRTEQGDSAMYLCASSVPGGAHPWELFFGEGSRLTVL.

This clonotype appeared many times. The CDR3 loop reads CASRLQPGLAYEQYF. The CDR3 bases are TGTGCCAGCAGGCTACAACCGGGACTAGCCTACGAGCAGTACTTC. This chain uses TRBV28 with TRBJ2-7; 8 bases line up with TRBD2. The CDR3 totals 15 residues. J gave up 2 bases and V 6 bases, and 9 bases lay outside the gene matches. The germline V gene encodes CDR1 MDHEN and CDR2 SYDVKM.

The chain uses TRBV9 and TRBJ2-1; a possible D gene is TRBD2 (6 bases). CDR3 length equals 15 residues. Trimming removed 4 bases at V and 7 bases at J, with 18 bases between. CDR1 SGDLS and CDR2 YYNGEE come from the germline V gene. In nucleotides, the CDR3 is TGTGCCAGCAGCTCCCCCGGGACTCCTTCGAATGAGCAGTTCTTC. Translated, it gives CASSSPGTPSNEQFF.

In its sample, this clonotype was seen many times. The chain employs TRBV30 and TRBJ2-7, with a tentative D call TRBD2 (5 bases). V lost 4 bases to trimming and J lost 3 bases, with 10 bases between them. Germline CDR1 and CDR2: GTSNPN and SVGIG (reference sequence). CDR3 size: 12 residues. This chain's CDR3 is CAWNYGIYEQYF. In DNA, the CDR3 is TGTGCCTGGAACTACGGGATCTACGAGCAGTACTTC. The full variable domain, with the rest looked up from reference TRBV30 and TRBJ2-7, is SQTIHQWPATLVQPVGSPLSLECTVEGTSNPNLYWYRQAAGRGLQLLFYSVGIGQISSEVPQNLSASRPQDRQFILSSKKLLLSDSGFYLCAWNYGIYEQYFGPGTRLTVT.

This clonotype was seen many times. Its ends do not fully match the called genes, so a read error is possible. The V call is TRBV19, the J call TRBJ2-2; a possible D gene is TRBD2 (6 bases). Germline loops: CDR1 LNHDA, CDR2 SQIVND (reference sequence). This CDR3 is 17 amino acids long. The CDR3 loop reads CASSILRASAKTGELFF. CDR3 nucleotides: TGTGCCAGTAGTATCCTCCGGGCTAGCGCGAAGACCGGGGAGCTGTTTTTT.

This clonotype was counted a few times. The chain employs TRBV16 and TRBJ2-1, with a tentative D call TRBD1 (5 bases). V dropped 3 bases and J dropped 8 bases, with 14 bases sitting between them. The CDR3 is 14 amino acids. The germline gives CDR1 KGHSY, CDR2 FQNENV. Here the CDR3 DNA reads TGTGCCAGCAGCCAGTCAGGGATACGGGATGAGCAGTTCTTC. Amino acid sequence: CASSQSGIRDEQFF.

The chain joins TRBV6-9 to TRBJ2-7; TRBD1 is a possible D gene (5 bases). The V gene's germline CDR1 is MNHGY and CDR2 SVAAGI. The CDR3 loop spans 15 amino acids. With 3 bases removed from V and 3 bases from J, the gap between germline ends came to 15 bases. CDR3 bases: TGTGCCAGCAGTTACGGGCCAGGGTGGCTCTACGAGCAGTACTTC. Its protein is CASSYGPGWLYEQYF.

A few counts support this clonotype. The chain has TRBV19 and TRBJ1-5; TRBD1 matches at 9 bases. This CDR3 spans 14 amino acids. Germline-derived CDR1 and CDR2 are LNHDA and SQIVND (reference sequence). V lost 7 bases, J lost 7 bases, and 8 bases stayed unmatched. CDR3 loop: CASNDRGIGQPQHF. The CDR3 nucleotides are TGTGCCAGTAACGACAGGGGGATTGGACAGCCCCAGCATTTT.

This rearrangement joins TRBV20-1 to TRBJ2-1; 11 bases are shared with TRBD2. J gave up 4 bases and V 4 bases, and 12 bases lay outside the gene matches. The germline V gene encodes CDR1 DFQATT and CDR2 SNEGSKA (reference sequence). This CDR3 has 17 amino acids. CDR3 in amino acids: CSAKPTSGTTKYNEQFF. The CDR3 nucleotides are TGCAGTGCTAAGCCGACTAGCGGGACGACGAAATACAATGAGCAGTTCTTC.

This clonotype was detected many times. CDR3 amino acids: CAYQSWVLETQYF. CDR3 nucleotides: TGTGCCTACCAGTCGTGGGTTCTGGAGACCCAGTACTTC. This rearrangement joins TRBV6-2 or TRBV6-3 to TRBJ2-5, with unresolved D. This CDR3 region has 13 residues. Germline V lookup: CDR1 MNHEY, CDR2 SVGEGT. The V and J ends lost 11 bases and 5 bases respectively, with 18 bases between them.

V and J are TRBV5-4 and TRBJ2-2; 9 bases align to TRBD1. The CDR3 has 16 residues. V shed 5 bases, J shed 2 bases, and the junction held 7 bases outside the gene matches. In germline, CDR1 is SGHNT, CDR2 YYREEE (reference sequence). This CDR3 reads CASRPPGQGNTGELFF. The CDR3 bases are TGTGCCAGCAGGCCTCCGGGACAGGGAAACACCGGGGAGCTGTTTTTT.

This clonotype was seen a few times. This sequence joins TRBV18 and TRBJ1-1, with D tentatively TRBD1 (5 bases). The V and J ends lost 4 bases and 3 bases respectively, with 12 bases between them. In germline, CDR1 is KGHSH, CDR2 LQKENI. This CDR3 spans 14 amino acids. Here the CDR3 reads CASSRTTADTEAFF. In DNA, the CDR3 is TGTGCCAGCTCACGAACGACAGCCGACACTGAAGCTTTCTTT.

The genes are TRBV7-2 and TRBJ1-2; D unresolved. The CDR3 length is 13 residues. Trimming stripped 4 bases from V and 4 bases from J, with 10 bases between. Per germline, CDR1 SGHTA and CDR2 FQGNSA. CDR3 nucleotide sequence: TGTGCCAGCAGCTCTTACGTCGGCTATGGCTACACCTTC. It codes for CASSSYVGYGYTF.

Note on this clonotype: Its ends do not fully match the called genes, so a read error is possible. The chain recombines TRBV2 with TRBJ1-3; D might be TRBD1 (6 bases). The germline V gene has CDR1 SNHLY and CDR2 FYNNEI. This CDR3 is built from 14 residues. CDR3 in amino acids: CASRQGTGGNTIHF. CDR3 in DNA: TGTGCCAGCAGACAGGGAACCGGGGGAAACACCATACATTTT.